This is a list of T cell receptor beta chains from one sample in a study of cytomegalovirus exposure and HLA in healthy donors. Assay used: immunoSEQ multiplex PCR; TCRdb lists only in-frame clones, some missing. The repertoire holds approximately 110,000 clones, around 77% seen once, with roughly 13% in the top ten. Specimen: PBMCs. The receptors derive from a middle-aged woman in good health and CMV-seropositive. CDR3s include the opening cysteine and the closing phenylalanine or tryptophan. A D gene is named only where the DNA matches it firmly. Size values are once, few and many counts, or a class for expanded clones, and some rows have none.

TRBJ2-2 . . TRBV7-3 TGTGCCAGCAGCTTAGGGCAGGCCCGCACCGGGGAGCTGTTTTTT CASSLGQARTGELFF
TRBJ1-2 . . TRBV7-9 TGTGCCAGCAGCTTATCCGAGGGAAACTATGGCTACACCTTC CASSLSEGNYGYTF
TRBJ1-2 . TRBD1 TRBV28 TGTGCCAGCAGGTCCACAGGGGCGGTCTATGGCTACACCTTC CASRSTGAVYGYTF
TRBJ1-5 . . TRBV28 TGTGCCAGCACCCTGTTGGGAGCTCTGCCTAATCAGCCCCAGCATTTT CASTLLGALPNQPQHF
TRBJ2-5 . TRBD2 TRBV2 TGTGCCAGCCAAGGGGCTAGCGGGGAAGAGACCCAGTACTTC CASQGASGEETQYF
TRBJ1-1 . . TRBV29-1 TGCAGCGTTGACGGGTTCGGAACTGAAGCTTTCTTT CSVDGFGTEAFF
TRBJ2-7 few . TRBV5-5 TGTGCCAGCACCGAAGGGGGGGGCGTCTATAACGAGCAGTACTTC CASTEGGGVYNEQYF
TRBJ2-5 . TRBD1 TRBV9 TGTGCCAGCAGCGTAGAGGGACAGTCACTGACCCAGTACTTC CASSVEGQSLTQYF
TRBJ2-7 . TRBD2 TRBV7-9 TGTGCCAGCAGCTTAGAAGCTAGCGGGAGGTACGAGCAGTACTTC CASSLEASGRYEQYF
TRBJ2-1 . TRBD2 TRBV25-1 TGTGCCAGCAGGCCCCTAGCGGGAGGGAACAATGAGCAGTTCTTC CASRPLAGGNNEQFF
TRBJ2-7 once TRBD1 TRBV30 TGTGCCTGGAAACAACCGGGACAGCGGTCCTACGAGCAGTACTTC CAWKQPGQRSYEQYF
TRBJ2-7 . TRBD1 TRBV5-1 TGCGCCAGCAGCGTGGACAGGCCGAGCTCCTACGAGCAGTACTTC CASSVDRPSSYEQYF
TRBJ1-3 . . TRBV7-9 TGTGCCAGCAGCCCGACGGGAAACTCTGGAAACACCATATATTTT CASSPTGNSGNTIYF
TRBJ1-1 . . TRBV27 TGCGCCAGCAGTTTATGGGCGAAGAACGCTGAAGCTTTCTTT CASSLWAKNAEAFF
TRBJ2-7 . . TRBV25-1 TGTGCCAGCAGTGAAAAAAAACCCGACAGATACTACGAGCAGTACTTC CASSEKKPDRYYEQYF
TRBJ2-3 . . TRBV11-2 TGTGCCAGCAGCTTAGGGGGGCCCACAGATACGCAGTATTTT CASSLGGPTDTQYF
TRBJ2-5 . TRBD1 TRBV11-2 TGTGCCAGCAGCTTAGGTACAGGGGGCTCGGAGACCCAGTACTTC CASSLGTGGSETQYF
TRBJ1-1 . TRBD1 TRBV6-1 TGTGCCAGCAGTGAAGACAGGGGGGGGAACACTGAAGCTTTCTTT CASSEDRGGNTEAFF
TRBJ2-3 . . TRBV29-1 TGCAGCGTTGAAAACGGGGACACCTTTTCTAGCACAGATACGCAGTATTTT CSVENGDTFSSTDTQYF
TRBJ1-1 . . TRBV28 TGTGCCAGCACGCGAGCCCCTGAAGCTTTCTTT CASTRAPEAFF
TRBJ1-1 once . TRBV15 TGTGCCACCAGCAAGGGGAAGTTCCGGGACTCAGCTTTCTTT CATSKGKFRDSAFF
TRBJ1-3 . . TRBV6-5 TGTGCCAGCAGTCCACTCCACTCTGGAAACACCATATATTTT CASSPLHSGNTIYF
TRBJ2-7 . TRBD1 TRBV7-9 TGTGCCAGCAGCCTAGACAGGGGGTACGAGCAGTACTTC CASSLDRGYEQYF
TRBJ2-7 . TRBD1 TRBV4-1 TGCGCCAGCAGCCCCTGGGAAGGGGACAGGGTAGTAAGAGTTACCTACGAGCAGTACTTC CASSPWEGDRVVRVTYEQYF
TRBJ2-7 . . TRBV27 TGTGCCAGCAGTTTATCCGTGACCGGGATACCTACAGAGCAGTACTTC CASSLSVTGIPTEQYF
TRBJ2-7 . TRBD2 TRBV5-4 TGTGCCAGCAGCTTGGTTGGAACGGGACTAGCGAGATACGAGCAGTACTTC CASSLVGTGLARYEQYF
TRBJ2-7 . . TRBV18 TGTGCCAGCTCAGCTAAGAACTACGAGCAGTACTTC CASSAKNYEQYF
TRBJ1-5 . . TRBV28 TGTGCCAGCAGGAGTTCCAATCAGCCCCAGCATTTT CASRSSNQPQHF
TRBJ1-5 . . TRBV7-9 TGTGCCAGCAGCCTGGGGGGTCCGCAGCCCCAGCATTTT CASSLGGPQPQHF
TRBJ1-1 . . TRBV5-6 TGTGCCAGCAGCTTGGGACACCTCATGAACACTGAAGCTTTCTTT CASSLGHLMNTEAFF
TRBJ2-2 . TRBD1 TRBV19 TGTGCCAGTAGACGAGGACAGGGTCGGGGCGCGAACACCGGGGAGCTGTTTTTT CASRRGQGRGANTGELFF
TRBJ2-7 . . TRBV9 TGTGCCAGCAGCGTAAACAGCAACTACGAGCAGTACTTC CASSVNSNYEQYF
TRBJ1-6 once . TRBV5-1 TGCGCCAGCAGCCCATCCGGCCCCGGGTCACCCCTCCACTTT CASSPSGPGSPLHF
TRBJ2-7 . . TRBV27 TGTGCCAGCAGGAGAACGGGGTTCTCCTACGAGCAGTACTTC CASRRTGFSYEQYF
TRBJ2-7 . . TRBV18 TGTGCCAGCTCTCCGGGAAGCATCTACGAGCAGTACTTC CASSPGSIYEQYF
TRBJ2-7 once . TRBV28 TGTGCCAGCAAAGTTGGAGGGAGCTCCTACGAGCAGTACTTC CASKVGGSSYEQYF
TRBJ2-1 few TRBD2 TRBV5-1 TGCGCCAGCAGTTCCAGCGGGAGCTCCTACAATGAGCAGTTCTTC CASSSSGSSYNEQFF
TRBJ2-7 . . TRBV18 TGTGCCAGCTCACCACTCGGCGGGGAATTAGCAAGCGAGCAGTACTTC CASSPLGGELASEQYF
TRBJ2-3 . TRBD1 TRBV6-1 TGTGCCAGCGGGGGGGGACAGGGGATCACAGATACGCAGTATTTT CASGGGQGITDTQYF
TRBJ2-7 . . TRBV29-1 TGCAGCGTTATACGCGCGGCCCCCCGCCACGAGCAGTACTTC CSVIRAAPRHEQYF
TRBJ2-1 . TRBD1 TRBV2 TGTGCCAGCAGGGGACAGGGTCAATACAATGAGCAGTTCTTC CASRGQGQYNEQFF
TRBJ1-5 . TRBD1 TRBV5-4 TGTGCCAGCAGCACGGGACAGGGCCAGCCCCAGCATTTT CASSTGQGQPQHF
TRBJ1-3 . TRBD1 TRBV2 TGTGCCGCAATAACAGGGGGTGAGAACACCATATATTTT CAAITGGENTIYF
TRBJ2-1 . TRBD2 TRBV6-6 TGTGCCAGCAGTTACTCAGAACTAGCGGGAGGTAATGAGCAGTTCTTC CASSYSELAGGNEQFF
TRBJ2-7 once . TRBV11-2 TGTGCCAGCAGCTCAAACGGAGGGTTCTACGAGCAGTACTTC CASSSNGGFYEQYF
TRBJ2-2 few TRBD2 TRBV13 TGTGCCAGCAGCCAGACTAGCGGGAGGGCCTGGGGCACCGGGGAGCTGTTTTTT CASSQTSGRAWGTGELFF
TRBJ2-1 . TRBD2 TRBV9 TGTGCCAGCAGCCGCTCGGGGGGGGCTGTATCCTACAATGAGCAGTTCTTC CASSRSGGAVSYNEQFF
TRBJ2-1 . TRBD2 TRBV18 TGTGCCAGCTCCCAACTAGCGGGAGGGCTCAATGAGCAGTTCTTC CASSQLAGGLNEQFF
TRBJ1-1 . . TRBV5-1 TGCGCCAGCAGCTCGACACCCACGAACACTGAAGCTTTCTTT CASSSTPTNTEAFF
TRBJ2-5 . . TRBV21-1 TGTGCCAGCCGGCTCGGGCTGGACAGCCAAGAGACCCAGTACTTC CASRLGLDSQETQYF
TRBJ2-7 . . TRBV4-1 TGCGCCAGCAGCCTTCGGACAGAAAGGGGCGAGCAGTACTTC CASSLRTERGEQYF
TRBJ2-7 . TRBD2 TRBV7-6 TGTGCCAGCAGCTTAGATTTGGCGGGAGGCTACGAGCAGTACTTC CASSLDLAGGYEQYF
TRBJ2-4 . TRBD2 TRBV7-8 TGTGCCAGCAGCTCCGCTAGCGGGGGACTAGCCAAAAACATTCAGTACTTC CASSSASGGLAKNIQYF
TRBJ2-7 . TRBD2 TRBV6-4 TGTGCCAGCAAGCGGGGCAGGCGCTACTCCTACGAGCAGTACTTC CASKRGRRYSYEQYF
TRBJ1-2 . . TRBV4-2 TGTGCCAGCAGCCAAGACATGACAGCCACAAACTATGGCTACACCTTC CASSQDMTATNYGYTF
TRBJ1-5 . TRBD1 TRBV5-1 TGCGCCAGCAGCTTGGAGGGCCCAGGGGGCCTAAGCAATCAGCCCCAGCATTTT CASSLEGPGGLSNQPQHF
TRBJ2-3 . . TRBV5-1 TGCGCCAGCAGTTCGCAGGGGGGTCTCACAGATACGCAGTATTTT CASSSQGGLTDTQYF